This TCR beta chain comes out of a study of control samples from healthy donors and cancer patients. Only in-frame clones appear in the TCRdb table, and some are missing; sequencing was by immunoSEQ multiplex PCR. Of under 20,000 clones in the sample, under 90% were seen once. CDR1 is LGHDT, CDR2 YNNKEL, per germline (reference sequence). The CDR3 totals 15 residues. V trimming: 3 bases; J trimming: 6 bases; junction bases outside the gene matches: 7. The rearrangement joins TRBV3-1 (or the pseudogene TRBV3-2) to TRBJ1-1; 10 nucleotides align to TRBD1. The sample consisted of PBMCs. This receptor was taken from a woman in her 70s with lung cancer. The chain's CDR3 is CASSHAGTGVSEAFF. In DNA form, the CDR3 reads TGTGCCAGCAGCCATGCCGGGACAGGGGTCTCTGAAGCTTTCTTT.